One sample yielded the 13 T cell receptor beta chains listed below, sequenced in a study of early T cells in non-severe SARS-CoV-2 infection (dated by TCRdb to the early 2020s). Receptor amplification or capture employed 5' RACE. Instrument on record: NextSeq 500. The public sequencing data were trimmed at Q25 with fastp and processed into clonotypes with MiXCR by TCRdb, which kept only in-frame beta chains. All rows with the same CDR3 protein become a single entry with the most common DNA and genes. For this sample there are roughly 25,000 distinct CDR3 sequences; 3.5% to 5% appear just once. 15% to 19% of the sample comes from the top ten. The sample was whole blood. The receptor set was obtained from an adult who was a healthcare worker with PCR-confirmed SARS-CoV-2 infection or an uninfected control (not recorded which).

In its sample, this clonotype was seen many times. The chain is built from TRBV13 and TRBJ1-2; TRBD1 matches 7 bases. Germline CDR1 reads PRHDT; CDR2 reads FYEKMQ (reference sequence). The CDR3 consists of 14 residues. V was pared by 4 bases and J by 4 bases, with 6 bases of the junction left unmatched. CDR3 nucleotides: TGTGCCAGCAGCTCACCGGGACAGAGCTATGGCTACACCTTC. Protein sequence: CASSSPGQSYGYTF. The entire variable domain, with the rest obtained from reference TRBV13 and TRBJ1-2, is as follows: AAGVIQSPRHLIKEKRETATLKCYPIPRHDTVYWYQQGPGQDPQFLISFYEKMQSDKGSIPDRFSAQQFSDYHSELNMSSLELGDSALYFCASSSPGQSYGYTFGSGTRLTVV.

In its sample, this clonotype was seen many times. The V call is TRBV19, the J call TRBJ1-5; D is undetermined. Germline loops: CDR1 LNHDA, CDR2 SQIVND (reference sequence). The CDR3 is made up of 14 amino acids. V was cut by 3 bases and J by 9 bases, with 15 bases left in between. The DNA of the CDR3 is TGTGCCAGTAGTATTATGGGGTACGGGAGGCCCCAGCATTTT. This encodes CASSIMGYGRPQHF.

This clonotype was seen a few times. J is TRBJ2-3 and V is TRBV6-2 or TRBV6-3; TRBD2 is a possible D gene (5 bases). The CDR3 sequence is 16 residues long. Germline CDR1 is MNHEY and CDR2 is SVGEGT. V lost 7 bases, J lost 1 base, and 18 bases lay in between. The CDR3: CASTPLEEWGTDTQYF. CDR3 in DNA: TGTGCCAGCACCCCTCTGGAGGAGTGGGGCACAGATACGCAGTATTTT.

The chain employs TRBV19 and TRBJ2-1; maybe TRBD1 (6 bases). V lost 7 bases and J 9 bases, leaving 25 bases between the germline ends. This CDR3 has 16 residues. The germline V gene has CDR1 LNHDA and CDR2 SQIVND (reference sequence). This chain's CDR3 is CASIPPGHPRSGEQFF. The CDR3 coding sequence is TGTGCCAGTATTCCCCCGGGACATCCCAGGTCGGGTGAGCAGTTCTTC.

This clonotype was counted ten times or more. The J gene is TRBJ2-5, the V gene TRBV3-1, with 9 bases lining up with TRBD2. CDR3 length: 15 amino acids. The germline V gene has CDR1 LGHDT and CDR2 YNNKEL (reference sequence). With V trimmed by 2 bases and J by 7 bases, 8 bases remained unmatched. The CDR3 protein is CASSQQAGGPWTQYF. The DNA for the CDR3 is TGTGCCAGCAGCCAACAAGCGGGGGGCCCTTGGACCCAGTACTTC.

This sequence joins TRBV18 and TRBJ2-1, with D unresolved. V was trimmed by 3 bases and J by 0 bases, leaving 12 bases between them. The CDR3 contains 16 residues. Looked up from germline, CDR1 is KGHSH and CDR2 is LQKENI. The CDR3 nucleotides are TGTGCCAGCTCACCTGATCGCGGTAGCTCCTACAATGAGCAGTTCTTC. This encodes CASSPDRGSSYNEQFF.

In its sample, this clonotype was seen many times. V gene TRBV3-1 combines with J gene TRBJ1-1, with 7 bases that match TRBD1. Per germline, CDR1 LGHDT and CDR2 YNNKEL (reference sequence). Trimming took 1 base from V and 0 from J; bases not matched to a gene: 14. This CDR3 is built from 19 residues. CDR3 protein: CASSQVRHGQAALNTEAFF. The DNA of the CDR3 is TGTGCCAGCAGCCAAGTAAGGCACGGACAGGCAGCTCTGAACACTGAAGCTTTCTTT.

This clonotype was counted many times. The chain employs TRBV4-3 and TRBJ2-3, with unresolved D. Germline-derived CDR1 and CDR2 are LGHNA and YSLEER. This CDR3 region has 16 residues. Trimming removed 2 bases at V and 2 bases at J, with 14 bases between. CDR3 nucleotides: TGCGCCAGCAGCCAAAGTTGGGTATCTAACACAGATACGCAGTATTTT. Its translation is CASSQSWVSNTDTQYF.

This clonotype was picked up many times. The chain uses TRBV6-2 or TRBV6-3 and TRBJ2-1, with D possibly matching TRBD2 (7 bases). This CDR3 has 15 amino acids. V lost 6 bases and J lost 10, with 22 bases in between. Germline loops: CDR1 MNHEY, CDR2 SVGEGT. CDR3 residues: CASSSTGLGGREQFF. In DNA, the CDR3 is TGTGCCAGCAGCTCCACCGGACTAGGGGGGAGGGAGCAGTTCTTC.

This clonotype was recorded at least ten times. CDR3 sequence: CASSEWAGRQETQYF. The DNA of the CDR3 is TGTGCCAGCAGTGAATGGGCAGGGCGCCAAGAGACCCAGTACTTC. The chain uses TRBV25-1 and TRBJ2-5, with a tentative D call TRBD1 (5 bases). The V end was cut by 1 base, the J end by 1 base, with 10 bases between. Per the germline V gene, CDR1 is MGHDK and CDR2 is SYGVNS. This CDR3 region has 15 residues. The complete variable domain, with remaining parts taken from reference TRBV25-1 and TRBJ2-5, reads EADIYQTPRYLVIGTGKKITLECSQTMGHDKMYWYQQDPGMELHLIHYSYGVNSTEKGDLSSESTVSRIRTEHFPLTLESARPSHTSQYLCASSEWAGRQETQYFGPGTRLLVL.

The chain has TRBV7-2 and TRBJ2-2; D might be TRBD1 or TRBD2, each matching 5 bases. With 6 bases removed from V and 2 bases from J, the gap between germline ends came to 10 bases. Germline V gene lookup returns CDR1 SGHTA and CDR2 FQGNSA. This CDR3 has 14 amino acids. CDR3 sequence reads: CASRGDGNTGELFF. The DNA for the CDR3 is TGTGCCAGCAGGGGGGACGGTAACACCGGGGAGCTGTTTTTT.

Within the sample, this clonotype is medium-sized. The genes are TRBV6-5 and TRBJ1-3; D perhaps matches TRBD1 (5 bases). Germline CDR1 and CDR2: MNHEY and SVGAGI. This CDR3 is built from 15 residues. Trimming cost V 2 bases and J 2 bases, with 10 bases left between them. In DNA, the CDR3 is TGTGCCAGCAGTTACGGCCTGGGGGCTGGAAACACCATATATTTT. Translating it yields CASSYGLGAGNTIYF.

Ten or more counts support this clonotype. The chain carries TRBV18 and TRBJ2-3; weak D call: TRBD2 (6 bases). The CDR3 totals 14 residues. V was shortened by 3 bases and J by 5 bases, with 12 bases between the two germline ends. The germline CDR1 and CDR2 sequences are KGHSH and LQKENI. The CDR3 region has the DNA TGTGCCAGCTCACCCGCCGGGAGTGGAGATACGCAGTATTTT. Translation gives CASSPAGSGDTQYF.